Given below is one T cell receptor beta chain in context. The data belong to a study of blood T cell repertoires in COVID-19. The junction had 5 bases not matched to a gene; V was cut back by 6 bases and J by 7 bases. Germline assignment: CDR1 SQVTM and CDR2 ANQGSEA. The CDR3 extends over 11 amino acids. Cohorts were based on clinical histories the participants reported. All recovered Cohort 3 donors got two negative PCRs, got clearance, or saw symptom resolution. The authors' processing: The assay estimated nucleated cells by amplifying reference gene primers. Sequencing used immunoSEQ multiplex PCR; TCRdb keeps in-frame clones, though not all of them. The D gene and trimming were derived from the DNA, and the V and J assignments and clone size from that table. The sample has 130,000 to 150,000 clones, roughly 80% seen once.

The chain employs TRBV29-1 and TRBJ1-1; 7 bases fit TRBD1. This TCR came from a man aged 50-60 years who had recovered from COVID-19. The sequenced sample was PBMCs or T cells enriched from blood (not recorded which). CDR3 bases: TGCAGCGTGACAAGACAGGGTGAAGCTTTCTTT. This codes for CSVTRQGEAFF. The full variable domain, rest sourced from reference TRBV29-1 and TRBJ1-1, is SAVISQKPSRDICQRGTSLTIQCQVDSQVTMMFWYRQQPGQSLTLIATANQGSEATYESGFVIDKFPISRPNLTFSTLTVSNMSPEDSSIYLCSVTRQGEAFFGQGTRLTVV.